These 14 T cell receptor beta chains were sequenced from one sample in a study of blood T cell repertoires in COVID-19 (dated by TCRdb to the early 2020s). Receptor libraries were prepared by the immunoSEQ multiplex PCR assay. Imported from immuneACCESS, the table was reduced by TCRdb to in-frame sequences with V and J called. These copies leave out some clones; in studies compared against another copy, an unresolved V gene accounts for under half, and the cause of the remainder is not known. The sample table contains some 160,000 clones; only one count was recorded for around 90% of them. The top ten hold roughly 2% of the sample. The sequenced sample was peripheral blood. The receptor set was obtained from a man aged 45-60 years who had recovered from COVID-19.

This chain links TRBV19 with TRBJ2-1; possible D gene TRBD2, 5 bases. The CDR3 sequence is 15 residues long. V lost 4 bases, J lost 4 bases, and 14 bases lay in between. CDR1 is LNHDA, CDR2 SQIVND, per germline (reference sequence). This CDR3 is CASSKEGTLYNEQFF. For the CDR3, the DNA is TGTGCCAGTAGTAAAGAGGGCACTCTTTACAATGAGCAGTTCTTC.

The table lists this clone with a few counts. The chain employs TRBV28 and TRBJ2-1; 10 nucleotides match TRBD1. With V trimmed by 6 bases and J by 2 bases, 7 bases remained unmatched. This CDR3 contains 16 residues. CDR1 is MDHEN, CDR2 SYDVKM, per germline. CDR3 region: CASSRLTGGPYNEQFF. CDR3 sequence (DNA): TGTGCCAGCAGCCGGCTGACAGGGGGCCCCTACAATGAGCAGTTCTTC.

This sequence joins TRBV19 and TRBJ1-5; TRBD1 might be the D (5 bases). This CDR3 region has 16 residues. CDR1 LNHDA and CDR2 SQIVND come from the germline V gene (reference sequence). Trimming cost V 11 bases and J 0 bases, with 20 bases left between them. The CDR3 DNA reads as TGTGCCGCTAAAGGCCAGGGAGGTTATAGCAATCAGCCCCAGCATTTT. As protein: CAAKGQGGYSNQPQHF.

The chain recombines TRBV27 with TRBJ1-1; 7 bases agree with TRBD1. After removal of 4 bases from V and 5 bases from J, the junction contained 19 bases not matched to a gene. Per germline, CDR1 MNHEY and CDR2 SMNVEV (reference sequence). The CDR3 is made up of 18 amino acids. CDR3 in amino acids: CASSSLRLTGLIGTEAFF. The CDR3 DNA follows: TGTGCCAGCAGTTCCCTAAGATTGACAGGGCTCATAGGGACTGAAGCTTTCTTT.

The V and J genes are TRBV5-1 and TRBJ2-7, with 10 nucleotides matching TRBD2. This CDR3 region has 16 residues. Trimming removed 3 bases from V and 1 base from J; junction bases left unmatched: 7. CDR1 and CDR2 from the germline V gene are SGHRS and YFSETQ. CDR3: CASSSILAGVSYEQYF. The DNA for the CDR3 is TGCGCCAGCAGCTCTATTCTAGCGGGAGTATCCTACGAGCAGTACTTC.

This chain links TRBV6-2 or TRBV6-3 with TRBJ1-2, with D uncertain. V shed 4 bases and J shed 4 bases, with 7 bases lying between them. The CDR3 is 12 residues long. The germline V gene has CDR1 MNHEY and CDR2 SVGEGT. CDR3 DNA sequence: TGTGCCAGCAGTTCGTCTACCTATGGCTACACCTTC. Protein sequence: CASSSSTYGYTF.

The J gene is TRBJ2-7, the V gene TRBV7-8; no clear D. This CDR3 region has 13 residues. In germline, CDR1 is SGHVS, CDR2 FQNEAQ. Deletions cut 1 base from V and 4 bases from J, with 8 bases between. The CDR3 loop is CASSLGSVYEQYF. CDR3 nucleotide sequence: TGTGCCAGCAGCTTAGGTTCAGTTTACGAGCAGTACTTC.

In its sample, this clone was seen once. The chain uses TRBV9 and TRBJ2-1; TRBD2 aligns across 9 bases. V shed 0 bases and J 8 bases; nucleotides not matched to a gene: 9. This CDR3 is built from 16 residues. The germline V gene encodes CDR1 SGDLS and CDR2 YYNGEE. CDR3 in amino acids: CASSVVPSGAKDEQFF. The CDR3 DNA is TGTGCCAGCAGCGTAGTGCCTAGCGGGGCAAAGGATGAGCAGTTCTTC. Full variable domain (missing parts from reference TRBV9 and TRBJ2-1): DSGVTQTPKHLITATGQRVTLRCSPRSGDLSVYWYQQSLDQGLQFLIQYYNGEERAKGNILERFSAQQFPDLHSELNLSSLELGDSALYFCASSVVPSGAKDEQFFGPGTRLTVL.

The rearrangement links TRBV6-2 or TRBV6-3 to TRBJ2-5; 8 positions agree with TRBD1. The trim removed 2 bases at V and 4 bases at J, leaving 6 bases unmatched. The CDR3 sequence is 15 residues long. CDR1 is MNHEY and CDR2 is SVGEGT in the germline V gene. The DNA for the CDR3 is TGTGCCAGCAGTTACACGGGACAGGTGTCAGAGACCCAGTACTTC. Protein product: CASSYTGQVSETQYF.

The chain carries TRBV7-9 and TRBJ2-7; 8 nucleotides line up with TRBD2. The germline CDR1 and CDR2 sequences are SEHNR and FQNEAQ (reference sequence). Trimming removed 3 bases from V and 5 bases from J; junction bases left unmatched: 6. This CDR3 has 14 residues. The DNA of the CDR3 is TGTGCCAGCAGCTTTGGGCGGGAGGTCAACGAGCAGTACTTC. Translation gives CASSFGREVNEQYF.

The V call is TRBV7-9, the J call TRBJ2-1; 11 positions agree with TRBD2. Trimming took 7 bases from V and 7 from J; bases not matched to a gene: 15. Germline V gene lookup returns CDR1 SEHNR and CDR2 FQNEAQ (reference sequence). The CDR3 has 17 amino acids. In DNA form, the CDR3 reads TGTGCCAGCACCCTCCTTAGCGGGAGGGCCCGGGGTAATGAGCAGTTCTTC. Residues: CASTLLSGRARGNEQFF.

The chain is built from TRBV6-5 and TRBJ2-7; D possibly corresponds to TRBD2 (6 bases). V dropped 2 bases and J dropped 3 bases, with 14 bases sitting between them. CDR1 and CDR2 from the germline V gene are MNHEY and SVGAGI. The CDR3 covers 15 residues. In DNA form, the CDR3 reads TGTGCCAGCAGTTACCGGGACTCGCCAAACTACGAGCAGTACTTC. This encodes CASSYRDSPNYEQYF.

J is TRBJ2-2 and V is TRBV11-2; D remains ambiguous. The CDR3 consists of 13 residues. Germline loops: CDR1 SGHAT, CDR2 FQNNGV. V was shortened by 5 bases and J by 5 bases, with 9 bases between the two germline ends. CDR3 region: CASSPESTGELFF. CDR3 in DNA: TGTGCCAGCAGCCCAGAAAGTACCGGGGAGCTGTTTTTT.

The chain recombines TRBV9 with TRBJ2-3; possible D gene TRBD2, 7 bases. V shed 1 base and J shed 5 bases, with 17 bases lying between them. The CDR3 is 16 residues long. Per germline, CDR1 SGDLS and CDR2 YYNGEE. Here the CDR3 reads CASSVFGGQGKDTQYF. DNA of the CDR3: TGTGCCAGCAGCGTATTCGGGGGGCAAGGGAAAGATACGCAGTATTTT. The variable domain in full, with the rest retrieved from reference TRBV9 and TRBJ2-3, is DSGVTQTPKHLITATGQRVTLRCSPRSGDLSVYWYQQSLDQGLQFLIQYYNGEERAKGNILERFSAQQFPDLHSELNLSSLELGDSALYFCASSVFGGQGKDTQYFGPGTRLTVL.